This T cell receptor (beta chain) derives from a study of CD8 T cells in cerebrospinal fluid in Alzheimer's disease. Study-wide background: CSF T cell clonal expansion was assessed by plate-based nested PCR and droplet-based sequencing.

Germline CDR1 is LNHDA and CDR2 is SQIVND (reference sequence). The CDR3 totals 14 residues. TCRdb re-called the 10x single-cell sequencing reads and catalogs CDR3 proteins one per entry, DNA excluded. The repertoire table contains 1,200 to 1,500 distinct CDR3 sequences. This clonotype is identified as medium-sized from frequency. This rearrangement joins TRBV19 to TRBJ2-1. The sequence derives from a human donor with mild cognitive impairment. The specimen was cerebrospinal fluid. The CDR3 reads CASSIVPVLGEQFF.